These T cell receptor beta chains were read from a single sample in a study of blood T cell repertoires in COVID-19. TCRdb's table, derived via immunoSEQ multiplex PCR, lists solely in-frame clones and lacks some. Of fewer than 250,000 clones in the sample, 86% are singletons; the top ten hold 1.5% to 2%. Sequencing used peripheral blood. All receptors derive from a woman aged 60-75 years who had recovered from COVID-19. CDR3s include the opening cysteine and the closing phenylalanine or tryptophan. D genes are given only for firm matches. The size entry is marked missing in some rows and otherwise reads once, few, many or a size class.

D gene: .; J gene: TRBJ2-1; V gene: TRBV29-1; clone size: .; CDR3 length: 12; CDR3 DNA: TGCAGCGTAGCCAGGGCGGGGTATGAGCAGTTCTTC; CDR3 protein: CSVARAGYEQFF
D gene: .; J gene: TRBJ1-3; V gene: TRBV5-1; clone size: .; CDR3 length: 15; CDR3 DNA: TGCGCCAGCAGCTTGCCCTCAACGGCTGGAAACACCATATATTTT; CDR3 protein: CASSLPSTAGNTIYF
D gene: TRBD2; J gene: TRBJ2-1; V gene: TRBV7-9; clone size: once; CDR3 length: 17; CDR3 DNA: TGTGCCAGCAGCCCCCCCCTAGCGGGGGGTTTATACAATGAGCAGTTCTTC; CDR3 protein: CASSPPLAGGLYNEQFF
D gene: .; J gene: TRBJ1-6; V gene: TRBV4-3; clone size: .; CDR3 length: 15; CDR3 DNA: TGCGCCAGCAGCCAAGTTGTGCAGGGAAATTCACCCCTCCACTTT; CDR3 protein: CASSQVVQGNSPLHF
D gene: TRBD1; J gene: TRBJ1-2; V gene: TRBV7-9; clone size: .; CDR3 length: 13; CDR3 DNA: TGTGCCAGCAGCTCGGACAGGCACTATGGCTACACCTTC; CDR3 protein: CASSSDRHYGYTF
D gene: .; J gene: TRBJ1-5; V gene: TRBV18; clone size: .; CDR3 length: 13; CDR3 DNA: TGTGCCAGCTCCCCCGGGGGAGATCAGCCCCAGCATTTT; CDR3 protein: CASSPGGDQPQHF
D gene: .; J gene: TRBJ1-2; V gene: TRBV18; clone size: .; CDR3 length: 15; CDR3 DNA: TGTGCCAGCTCACCCCCGGACAGAAGTGGCTATGGCTACACCTTC; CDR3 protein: CASSPPDRSGYGYTF
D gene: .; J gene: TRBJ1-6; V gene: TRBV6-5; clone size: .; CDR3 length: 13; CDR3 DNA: TGTGCCACCTGGTGGGGGGGTAATTCACCCCTCCACTTT; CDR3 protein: CATWWGGNSPLHF
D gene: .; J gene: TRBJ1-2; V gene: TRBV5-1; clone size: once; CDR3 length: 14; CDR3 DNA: TGCGCCAGCAGCTTGGAGCAGGGGAACTATGGCTACACCTTC; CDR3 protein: CASSLEQGNYGYTF
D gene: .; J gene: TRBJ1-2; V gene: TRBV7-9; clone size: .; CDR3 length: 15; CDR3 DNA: TGTGCCAGCAACGAACAGGGACGTCCTAACTATGGCTACACCTTC; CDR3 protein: CASNEQGRPNYGYTF
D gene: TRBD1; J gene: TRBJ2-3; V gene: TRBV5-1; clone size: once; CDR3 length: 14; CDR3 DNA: TGCGCCAGCAGCCTTGGGACAGGGGTAGATACGCAGTATTTT; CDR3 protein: CASSLGTGVDTQYF
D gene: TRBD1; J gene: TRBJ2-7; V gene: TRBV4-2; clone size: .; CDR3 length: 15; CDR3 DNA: TGTGCCAGCAGCCAATCCGGGACAGGATCCTACGAGCAGTACTTC; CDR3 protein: CASSQSGTGSYEQYF
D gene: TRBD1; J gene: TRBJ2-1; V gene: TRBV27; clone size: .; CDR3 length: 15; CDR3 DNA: TGTGCCAGCAGTATCTCGACAGGGTTTTACAATGAGCAGTTCTTC; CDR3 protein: CASSISTGFYNEQFF
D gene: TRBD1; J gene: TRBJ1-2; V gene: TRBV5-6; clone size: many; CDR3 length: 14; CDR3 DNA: TGTGCCAGCAGCCGCCTAGGACAGGATTATGGCTACACCTTC; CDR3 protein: CASSRLGQDYGYTF
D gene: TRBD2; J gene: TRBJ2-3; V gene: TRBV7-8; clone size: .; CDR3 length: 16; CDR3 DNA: TGTGCCAGCAGCCCATTAGCGGGGAGGGGCACAGATACGCAGTATTTT; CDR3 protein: CASSPLAGRGTDTQYF
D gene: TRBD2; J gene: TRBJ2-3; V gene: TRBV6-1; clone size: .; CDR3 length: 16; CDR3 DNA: TGTGCCAGCAGTGAAGCCCCACTAGCGGGGGGAGATACGCAGTATTTT; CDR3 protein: CASSEAPLAGGDTQYF
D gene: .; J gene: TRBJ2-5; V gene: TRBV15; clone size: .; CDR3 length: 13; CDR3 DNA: TGTGCCACCAGCAGAGATCTCCAAGAGACCCAGTACTTC; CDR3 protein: CATSRDLQETQYF
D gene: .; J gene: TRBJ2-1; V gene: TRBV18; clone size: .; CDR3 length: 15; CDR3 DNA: TGTGCCAGCTCACCAGGGGGGAGCCCCTACAATGAGCAGTTCTTC; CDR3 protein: CASSPGGSPYNEQFF
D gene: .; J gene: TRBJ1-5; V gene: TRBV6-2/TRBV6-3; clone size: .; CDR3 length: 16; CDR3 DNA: TGTGCCAGCAGTGACGGGGGGACGGCGAGCAATCAGCCCCAGCATTTT; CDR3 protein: CASSDGGTASNQPQHF
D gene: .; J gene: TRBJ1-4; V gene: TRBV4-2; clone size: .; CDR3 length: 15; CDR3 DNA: TGTGCCAGCAGCCAAGCACAGGGTGCAGGCGAAAAACTGTTTTTT; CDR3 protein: CASSQAQGAGEKLFF
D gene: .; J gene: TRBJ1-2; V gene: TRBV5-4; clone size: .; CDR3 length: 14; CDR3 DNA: TGTGCCAGCAGCTCCCCCGACCAGGGCTATGGCTACACCTTC; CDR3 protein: CASSSPDQGYGYTF
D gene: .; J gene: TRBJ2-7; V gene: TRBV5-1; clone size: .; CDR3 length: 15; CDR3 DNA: TGCGCCAGCAGCCTGGGTGGAGGCTCGGTCTACGAGCAGTACTTC; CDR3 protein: CASSLGGGSVYEQYF
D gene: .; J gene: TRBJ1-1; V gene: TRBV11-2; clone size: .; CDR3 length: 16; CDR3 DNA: TGTGCCAGCAGCTTAGCCCCTAACCCGGGGTCCTTTGAAGCTTTCTTT; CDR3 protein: CASSLAPNPGSFEAFF
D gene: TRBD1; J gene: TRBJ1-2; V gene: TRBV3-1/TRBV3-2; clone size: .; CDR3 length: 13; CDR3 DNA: TGTGCCAGCAGCCTCAGACAGGGCGGCGGCTACACCTTC; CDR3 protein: CASSLRQGGGYTF
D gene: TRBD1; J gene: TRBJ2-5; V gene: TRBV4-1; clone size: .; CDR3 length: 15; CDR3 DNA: TGCGCCAGCAGCCCCCTGGGACAGGGGGAAGAGACCCAGTACTTC; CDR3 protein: CASSPLGQGEETQYF
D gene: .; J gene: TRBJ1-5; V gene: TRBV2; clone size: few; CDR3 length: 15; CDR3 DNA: TGTGCCAGCAGCCAACAGGCAGTGCACAATCAGCCCCAGCATTTT; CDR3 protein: CASSQQAVHNQPQHF
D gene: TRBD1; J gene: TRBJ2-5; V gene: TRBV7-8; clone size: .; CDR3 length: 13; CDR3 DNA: TGTGCCAGCAGCTTAGCGACAGGGGAGACCCAGTACTTC; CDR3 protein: CASSLATGETQYF
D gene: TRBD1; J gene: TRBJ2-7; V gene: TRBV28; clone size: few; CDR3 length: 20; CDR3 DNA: TGTGCCAGCAGTTTGAAGGGACAGGGCCTCAATTCCCCCCTTAACTACGAGCAGTACTTC; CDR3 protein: CASSLKGQGLNSPLNYEQYF
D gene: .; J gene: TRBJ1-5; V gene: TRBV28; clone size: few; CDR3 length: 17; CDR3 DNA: TGTGCCAGCACCGTCGGAGGGGGGGTCCTTAGCAATCAGCCCCAGCATTTT; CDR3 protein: CASTVGGGVLSNQPQHF
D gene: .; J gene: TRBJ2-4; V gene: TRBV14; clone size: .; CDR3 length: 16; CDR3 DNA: TGTGCCAGCAGCCAAGAAGGGGAAGCAGCCAAAAACATTCAGTACTTC; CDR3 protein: CASSQEGEAAKNIQYF
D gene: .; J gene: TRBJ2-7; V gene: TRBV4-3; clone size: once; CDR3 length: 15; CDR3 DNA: TGCGCCAGCAGCCAAGATTTATACAGCATTTGGGAGCAGTACTTC; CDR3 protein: CASSQDLYSIWEQYF